This T cell receptor (beta chain) is drawn from a study of CD8+ T cells in alopecia areata. The germline CDR1 and CDR2 sequences are PRHDT and FYEKMQ (reference sequence). The length of the CDR3 is 13 residues. V shed 1 base and J shed 5 bases, with 8 bases lying between them. Extracted RNA was reverse transcribed into cDNA, the sequencing template. Libraries were prepared by immunoSEQ multiplex PCR; TCRdb keeps only in-frame clonotypes and omits some of them. The sample holds around 80,000 clones, 45% to 60% seen once. This clonotype originated in a human donor with alopecia areata. The sequencing sample was made of NKG2D-high CD8+ T cells sorted from blood. V usage is TRBV13 and J usage is TRBJ1-2; no firm D call. The CDR3 sequence: CASSLVSGYGYTF. The CDR3 DNA follows: TGTGCCAGCAGCTTAGTATCGGGATATGGCTACACCTTC.